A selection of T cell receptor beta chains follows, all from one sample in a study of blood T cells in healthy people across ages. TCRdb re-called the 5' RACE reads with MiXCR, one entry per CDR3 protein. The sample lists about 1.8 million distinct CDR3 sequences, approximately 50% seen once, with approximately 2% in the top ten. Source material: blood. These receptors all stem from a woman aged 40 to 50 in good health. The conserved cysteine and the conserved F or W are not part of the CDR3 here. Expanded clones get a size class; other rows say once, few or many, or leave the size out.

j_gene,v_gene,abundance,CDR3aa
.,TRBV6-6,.,ASSQNTGPYEQY
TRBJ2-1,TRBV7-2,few,ASSLIGTGYNEQF
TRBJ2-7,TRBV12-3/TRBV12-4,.,ASSLQGAPEQY
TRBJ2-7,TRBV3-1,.,ASSHSMVPHAQY
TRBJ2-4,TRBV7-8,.,ASSLAEIGDKNIQY
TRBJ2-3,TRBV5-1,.,ANSAQTSGGPGTQY
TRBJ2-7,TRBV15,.,ATSHTGTMVYEQY
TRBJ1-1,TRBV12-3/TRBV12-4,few,ASSLESVNTEAF
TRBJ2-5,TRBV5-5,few,ASSLGGSMETQY
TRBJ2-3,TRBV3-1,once,ASSQGRLPTQY
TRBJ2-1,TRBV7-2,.,ASITTSGLSMSTQF
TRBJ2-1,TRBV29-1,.,SVEGTGRNHGNEQF
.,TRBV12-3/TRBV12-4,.,ASSLAPGDNEQY
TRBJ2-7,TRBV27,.,ATRQGGSYEQY
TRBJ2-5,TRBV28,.,ASSFLLANQETQY
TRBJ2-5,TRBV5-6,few,ASTPYTGVTSETQY
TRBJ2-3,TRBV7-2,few,ASSRDRGGDTQY
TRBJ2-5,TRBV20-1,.,SASGAGTGQETQY
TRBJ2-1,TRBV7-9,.,ATGGSGPEQF
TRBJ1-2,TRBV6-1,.,ASTEGRFYGYT
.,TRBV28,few,ASSPTTRETQY
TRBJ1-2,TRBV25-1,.,ASSEYGHGGYT
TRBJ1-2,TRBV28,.,ASSPPQSTYT
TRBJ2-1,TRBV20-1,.,SARDATTRSEQI
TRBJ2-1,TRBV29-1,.,SVKKGTSGVYEQF
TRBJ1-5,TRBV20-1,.,SAGMVGGSNQPQH
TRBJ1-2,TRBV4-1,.,ASSQESSGYGYT
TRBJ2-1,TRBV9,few,ASSLLAGTPNEQF